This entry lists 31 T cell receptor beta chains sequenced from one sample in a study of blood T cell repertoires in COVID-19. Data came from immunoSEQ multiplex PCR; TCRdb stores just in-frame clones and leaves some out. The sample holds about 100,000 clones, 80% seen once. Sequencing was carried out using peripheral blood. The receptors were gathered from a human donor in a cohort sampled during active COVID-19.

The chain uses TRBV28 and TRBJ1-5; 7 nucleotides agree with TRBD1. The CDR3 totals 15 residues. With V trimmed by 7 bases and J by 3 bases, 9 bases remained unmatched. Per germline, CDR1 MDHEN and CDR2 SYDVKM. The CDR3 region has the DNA TGTGCCAGCAACTTACAGGGGTCCAACAATCAGCCCCAGCATTTT. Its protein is CASNLQGSNNQPQHF.

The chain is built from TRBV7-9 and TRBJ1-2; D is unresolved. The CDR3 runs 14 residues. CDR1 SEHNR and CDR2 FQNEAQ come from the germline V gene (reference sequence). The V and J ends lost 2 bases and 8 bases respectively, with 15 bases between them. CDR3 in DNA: TGTGCCAGCAGCTTATATAATGAAGCAGCGGGCTACACCTTC. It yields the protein CASSLYNEAAGYTF.

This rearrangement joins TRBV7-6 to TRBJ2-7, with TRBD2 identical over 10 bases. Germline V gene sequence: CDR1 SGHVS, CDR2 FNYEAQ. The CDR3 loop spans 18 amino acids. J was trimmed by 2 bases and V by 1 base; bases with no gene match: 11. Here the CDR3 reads CASSLGPPTSGVTYEQYF. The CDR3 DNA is TGTGCCAGCAGCTTAGGGCCCCCTACTAGCGGGGTAACCTACGAGCAGTACTTC.

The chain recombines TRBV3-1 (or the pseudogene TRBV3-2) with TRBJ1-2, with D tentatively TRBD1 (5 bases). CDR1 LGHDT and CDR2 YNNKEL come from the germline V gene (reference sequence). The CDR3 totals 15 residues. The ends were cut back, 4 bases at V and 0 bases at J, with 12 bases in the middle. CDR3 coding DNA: TGTGCCAGCAGCCCCGTGACAGCTCCTAACTATGGCTACACCTTC. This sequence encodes CASSPVTAPNYGYTF.

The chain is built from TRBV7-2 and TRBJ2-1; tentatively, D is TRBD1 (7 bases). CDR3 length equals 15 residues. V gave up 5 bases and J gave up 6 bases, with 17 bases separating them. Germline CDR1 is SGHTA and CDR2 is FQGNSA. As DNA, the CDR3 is TGTGCCAGCAGCCGGGGCGGGGCAGGGGGCAATGAGCAGTTCTTC. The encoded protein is CASSRGGAGGNEQFF.

The CDR3 sequence is CASSSGLPSGREQFF. CDR3 nucleotide sequence: TGTGCCAGCAGTTCGGGACTACCCTCGGGACGTGAGCAGTTCTTC. This chain uses TRBV28 with TRBJ2-1; 7 nucleotides match TRBD2. From germline, CDR1 is MDHEN and CDR2 SYDVKM. The CDR3 runs to 15 residues. J was trimmed by 9 bases and V by 4 bases; bases with no gene match: 12.

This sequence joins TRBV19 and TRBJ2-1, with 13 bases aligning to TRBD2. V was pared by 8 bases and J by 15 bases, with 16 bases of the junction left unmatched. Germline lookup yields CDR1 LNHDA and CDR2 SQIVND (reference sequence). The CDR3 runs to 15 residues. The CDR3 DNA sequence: TGTGCCAGTGGCCCGGACGGGAGGACTAGCGGGAGTTGGTTCTTC. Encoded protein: CASGPDGRTSGSWFF.

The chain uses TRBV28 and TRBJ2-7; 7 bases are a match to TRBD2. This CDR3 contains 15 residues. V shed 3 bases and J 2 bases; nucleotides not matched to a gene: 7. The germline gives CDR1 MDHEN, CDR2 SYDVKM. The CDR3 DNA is TGTGCCAGCAGTTTGAGCGGGGTACCTGCCTACGAGCAGTACTTC. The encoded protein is CASSLSGVPAYEQYF.

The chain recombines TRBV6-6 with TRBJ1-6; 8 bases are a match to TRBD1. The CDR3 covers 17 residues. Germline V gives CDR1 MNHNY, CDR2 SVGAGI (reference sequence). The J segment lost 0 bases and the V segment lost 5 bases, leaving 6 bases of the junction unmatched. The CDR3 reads CASSPGQGTSYNSPLHF. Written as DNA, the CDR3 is TGTGCCAGCAGTCCTGGACAGGGTACCTCCTATAATTCACCCCTCCACTTT.

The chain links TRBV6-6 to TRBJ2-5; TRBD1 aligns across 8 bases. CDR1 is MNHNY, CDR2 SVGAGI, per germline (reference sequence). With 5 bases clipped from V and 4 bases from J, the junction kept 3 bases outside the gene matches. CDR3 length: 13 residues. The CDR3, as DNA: TGTGCCAGCAGTCAGGACAGGGTAGAGACCCAGTACTTC. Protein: CASSQDRVETQYF.

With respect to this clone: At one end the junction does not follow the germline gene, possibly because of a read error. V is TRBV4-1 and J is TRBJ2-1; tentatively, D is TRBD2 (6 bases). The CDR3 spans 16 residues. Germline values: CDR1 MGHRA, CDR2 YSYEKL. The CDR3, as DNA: TGCGCCAGCAGCCAAGCGGAGCGGGCCTCCAACAATGAGCAGTTCTTC. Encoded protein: CASSQAERASNNEQFF.

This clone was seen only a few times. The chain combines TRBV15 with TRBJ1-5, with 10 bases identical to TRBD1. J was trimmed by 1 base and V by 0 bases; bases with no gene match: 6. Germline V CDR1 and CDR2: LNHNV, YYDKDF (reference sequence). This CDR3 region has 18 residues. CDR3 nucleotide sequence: TGTGCCACCAGCAGAGATCCGACAGGGGGCTTGAGCAATCAGCCCCAGCATTTT. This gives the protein CATSRDPTGGLSNQPQHF.

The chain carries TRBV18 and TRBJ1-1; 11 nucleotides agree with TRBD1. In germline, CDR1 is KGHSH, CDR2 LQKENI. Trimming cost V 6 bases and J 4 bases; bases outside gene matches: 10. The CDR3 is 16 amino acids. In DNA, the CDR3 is TGTGCCAGCTCCCTTGGACAGGGGGCGTCGGGCACTGAAGCTTTCTTT. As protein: CASSLGQGASGTEAFF.

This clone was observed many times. CDR3 coding DNA: TGCGCCAGTTTGAGTGGTCCGCAAAACACTGAAGCTTTCTTT. Translation: CASLSGPQNTEAFF. The J gene is TRBJ1-1, the V gene TRBV5-1; D remains ambiguous. From germline, CDR1 is SGHRS and CDR2 YFSETQ. V was cut by 8 bases and J by 2 bases, with 16 bases left in between. The CDR3 extends over 14 amino acids.

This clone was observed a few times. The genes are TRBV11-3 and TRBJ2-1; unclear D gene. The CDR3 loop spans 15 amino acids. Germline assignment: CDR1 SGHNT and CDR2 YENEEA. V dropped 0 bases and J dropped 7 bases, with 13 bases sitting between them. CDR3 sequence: CASSLDGLESNEQFF. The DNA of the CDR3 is TGTGCCAGCAGCTTAGATGGTCTAGAGTCGAATGAGCAGTTCTTC.

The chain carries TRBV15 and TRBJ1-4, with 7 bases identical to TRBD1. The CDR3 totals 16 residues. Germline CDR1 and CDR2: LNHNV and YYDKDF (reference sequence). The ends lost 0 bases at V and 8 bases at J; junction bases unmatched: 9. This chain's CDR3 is CATSRDVSGGGEKLFF. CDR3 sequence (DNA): TGTGCCACCAGCAGAGATGTCTCAGGGGGAGGCGAAAAACTGTTTTTT.

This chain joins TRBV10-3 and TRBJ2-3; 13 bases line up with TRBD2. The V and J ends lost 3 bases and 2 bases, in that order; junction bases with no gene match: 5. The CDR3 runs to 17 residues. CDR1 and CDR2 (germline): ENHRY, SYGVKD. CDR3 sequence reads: CAISDPGLAGPTDTQYF. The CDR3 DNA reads TGTGCCATCAGTGATCCGGGACTAGCGGGACCCACAGATACGCAGTATTTT.

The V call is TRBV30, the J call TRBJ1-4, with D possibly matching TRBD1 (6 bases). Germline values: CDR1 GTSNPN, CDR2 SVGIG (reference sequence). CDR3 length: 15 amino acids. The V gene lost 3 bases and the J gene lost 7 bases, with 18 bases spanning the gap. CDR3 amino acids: CAWREGGARPEKLFF. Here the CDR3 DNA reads TGTGCCTGGAGGGAGGGGGGGGCGCGGCCTGAAAAACTGTTTTTT.

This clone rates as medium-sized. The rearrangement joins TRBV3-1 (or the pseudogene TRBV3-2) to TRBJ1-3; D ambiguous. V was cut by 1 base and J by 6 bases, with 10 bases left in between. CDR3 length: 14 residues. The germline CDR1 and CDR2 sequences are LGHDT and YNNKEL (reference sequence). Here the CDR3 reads CASSQAEGKNTIYF. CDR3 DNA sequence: TGTGCCAGCAGCCAAGCCGAGGGCAAAAACACCATATATTTT.

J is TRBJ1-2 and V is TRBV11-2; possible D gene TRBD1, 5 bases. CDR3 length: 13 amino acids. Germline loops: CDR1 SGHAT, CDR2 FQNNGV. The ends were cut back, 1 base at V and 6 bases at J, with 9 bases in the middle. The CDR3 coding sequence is TGTGCCAGCAGCTTAGGAACGGGGGATGGCTACACCTTC. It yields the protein CASSLGTGDGYTF.

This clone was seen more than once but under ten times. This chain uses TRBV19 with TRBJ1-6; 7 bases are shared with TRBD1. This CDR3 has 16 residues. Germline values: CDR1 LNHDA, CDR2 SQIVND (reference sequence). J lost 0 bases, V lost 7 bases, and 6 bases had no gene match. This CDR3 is CASMDRPSSYNSPLHF. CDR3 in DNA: TGTGCCAGTATGGACAGGCCGAGCTCCTATAATTCACCCCTCCACTTT. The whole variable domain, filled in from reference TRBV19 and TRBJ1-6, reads DGGITQSPKYLFRKEGQNVTLSCEQNLNHDAMYWYRQDPGQGLRLIYYSQIVNDFQKGDIAEGYSVSREKKESFPLTVTSAQKNPTAFYLCASMDRPSSYNSPLHFGNGTRLTVT.

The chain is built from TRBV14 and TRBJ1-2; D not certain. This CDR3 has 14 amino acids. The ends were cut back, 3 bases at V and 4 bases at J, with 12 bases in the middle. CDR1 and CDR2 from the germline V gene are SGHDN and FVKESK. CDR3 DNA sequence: TGTGCCAGCAGCCACGATCCGAGAAGCTATGGCTACACCTTC. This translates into CASSHDPRSYGYTF.

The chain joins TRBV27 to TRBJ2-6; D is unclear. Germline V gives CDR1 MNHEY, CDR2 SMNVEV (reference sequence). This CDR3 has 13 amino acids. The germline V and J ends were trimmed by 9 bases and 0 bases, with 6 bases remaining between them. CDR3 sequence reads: CASRLSGANVLTF. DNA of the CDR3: TGTGCCAGTCGTCTCTCTGGGGCCAACGTCCTGACTTTC.

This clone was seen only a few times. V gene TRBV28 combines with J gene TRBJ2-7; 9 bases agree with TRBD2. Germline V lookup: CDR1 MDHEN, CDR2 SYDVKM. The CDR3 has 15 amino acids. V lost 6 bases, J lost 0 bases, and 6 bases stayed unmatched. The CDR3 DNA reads TGTGCCAGCAGCTCCTGGGGACTAGCCTCCTACGAGCAGTACTTC. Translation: CASSSWGLASYEQYF.

The CDR3 DNA sequence: TGTGCCAGCGCCATTGCGATAAGGACAGGGATCCACGAGCAGTACTTC. Translation: CASAIAIRTGIHEQYF. V usage is TRBV7-8 and J usage is TRBJ2-7; 8 bases agree with TRBD1. V lost 8 bases and J lost 5; bases outside the gene matches: 17. The CDR3 loop spans 16 amino acids. Germline lookup yields CDR1 SGHVS and CDR2 FQNEAQ.

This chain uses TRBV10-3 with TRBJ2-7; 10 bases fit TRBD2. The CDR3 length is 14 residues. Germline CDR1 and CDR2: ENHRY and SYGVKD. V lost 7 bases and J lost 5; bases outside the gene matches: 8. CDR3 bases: TGTGCCATCATGCCTAGCGGGAGTAAGGACGAGCAGTACTTC. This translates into CAIMPSGSKDEQYF.

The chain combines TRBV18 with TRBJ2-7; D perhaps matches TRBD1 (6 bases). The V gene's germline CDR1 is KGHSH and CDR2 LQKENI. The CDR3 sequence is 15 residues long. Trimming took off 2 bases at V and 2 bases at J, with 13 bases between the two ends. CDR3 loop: CASSPSGRGTYEQYF. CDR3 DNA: TGTGCCAGCTCACCATCGGGTAGGGGGACCTACGAGCAGTACTTC.

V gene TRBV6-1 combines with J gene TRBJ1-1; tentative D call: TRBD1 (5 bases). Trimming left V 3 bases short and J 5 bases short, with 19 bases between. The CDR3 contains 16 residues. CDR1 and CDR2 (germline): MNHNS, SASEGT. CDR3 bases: TGTGCCAGCAGTGATTCCTTCACGGGGGGTAGAACTGAAGCTTTCTTT. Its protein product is CASSDSFTGGRTEAFF.

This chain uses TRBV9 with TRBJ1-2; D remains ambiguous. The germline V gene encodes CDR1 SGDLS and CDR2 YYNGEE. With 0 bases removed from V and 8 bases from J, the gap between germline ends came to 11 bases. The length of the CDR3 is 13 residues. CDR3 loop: CASSVDLAGGYTF. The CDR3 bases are TGTGCCAGCAGCGTAGACCTGGCGGGAGGCTACACCTTC.

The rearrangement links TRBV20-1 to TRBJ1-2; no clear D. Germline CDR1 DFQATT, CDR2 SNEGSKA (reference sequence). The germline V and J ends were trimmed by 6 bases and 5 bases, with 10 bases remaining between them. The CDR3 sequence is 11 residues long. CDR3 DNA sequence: TGCAGTGCCATATACCAGTATGGCTACACCTTC. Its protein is CSAIYQYGYTF.

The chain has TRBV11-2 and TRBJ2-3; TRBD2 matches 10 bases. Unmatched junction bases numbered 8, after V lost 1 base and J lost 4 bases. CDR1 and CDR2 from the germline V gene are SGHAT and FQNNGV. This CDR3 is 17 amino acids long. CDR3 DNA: TGTGCCAGCAGCTTAGTAGGCCTAGCGGGAGCCTCAGATACGCAGTATTTT. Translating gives CASSLVGLAGASDTQYF.